The sequence of this T cell receptor beta chain was determined in a study of OX40 agonist ivuxolimab in advanced cancers. V shed 2 bases and J 5 bases; nucleotides not matched to a gene: 7. The V gene's germline CDR1 is LNHNV and CDR2 YYDKDF (reference sequence). The CDR3 has 16 residues. Assay: immunoSEQ multiplex PCR; the TCRdb copy retains only in-frame clones and omits some. The repertoire consists of some 100,000 clones, with just over 85% occurring once and the leading ten covering just under 2%. The clonotype originates from an adult with an advanced solid tumor such as melanoma, head and neck, liver or kidney cancer. This rearrangement joins TRBV15 to TRBJ2-1; 9 bases map to TRBD2. The input for sequencing was CD4+ or CD8+ T cells sorted from blood, taken in a trial of the OX40 agonist ivuxolimab. The CDR3 spells CATSRQWTSVDNEQFF. CDR3 DNA: TGTGCCACCAGCAGACAATGGACTAGCGTGGACAATGAGCAGTTCTTC.